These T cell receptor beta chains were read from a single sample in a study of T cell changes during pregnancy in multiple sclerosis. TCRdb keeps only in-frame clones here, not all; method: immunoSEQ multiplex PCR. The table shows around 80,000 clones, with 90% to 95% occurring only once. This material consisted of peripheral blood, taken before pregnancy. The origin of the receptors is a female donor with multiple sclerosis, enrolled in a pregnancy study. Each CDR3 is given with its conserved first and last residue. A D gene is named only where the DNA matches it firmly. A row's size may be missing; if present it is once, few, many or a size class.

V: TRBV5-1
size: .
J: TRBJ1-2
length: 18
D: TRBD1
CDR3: CASSLVGTGALINYGYTF
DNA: TGCGCCAGCAGCTTGGTTGGGACAGGGGCCTTAATTAACTATGGCTACACCTTC

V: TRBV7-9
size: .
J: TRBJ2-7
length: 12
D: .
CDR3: CASSPQGLEQYF
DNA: TGTGCCAGCAGCCCCCAGGGTCTCGAGCAGTACTTC

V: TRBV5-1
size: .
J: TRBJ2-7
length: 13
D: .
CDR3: CASSLGPTSEQYF
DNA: TGCGCCAGCAGCCTAGGTCCGACTAGCGAGCAGTACTTC

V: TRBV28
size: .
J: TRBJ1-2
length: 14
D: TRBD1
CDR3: CASRATTGNYGYTF
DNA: TGTGCCAGCAGGGCAACGACAGGGAACTATGGCTACACCTTC

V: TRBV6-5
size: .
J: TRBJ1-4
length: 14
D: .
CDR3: CASSYYRPGEKLFF
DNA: TGTGCCAGCAGTTACTACCGCCCAGGGGAAAAACTGTTTTTT

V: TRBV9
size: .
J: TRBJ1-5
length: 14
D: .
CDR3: CASNLDDYNQPQHF
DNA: TGTGCCAGCAATTTGGACGACTACAATCAGCCCCAGCATTTT

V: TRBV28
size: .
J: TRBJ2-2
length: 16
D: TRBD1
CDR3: CASSWTGQRNTGELFF
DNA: TGTGCCAGCAGTTGGACAGGGCAGCGTAACACCGGGGAGCTGTTTTTT

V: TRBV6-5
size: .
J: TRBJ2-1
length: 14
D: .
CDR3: CASGRPGSTNEQFF
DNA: TGTGCCAGCGGGCGGCCGGGGTCCACCAATGAGCAGTTCTTC

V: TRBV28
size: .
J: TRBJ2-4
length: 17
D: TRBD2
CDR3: CASSLPTSGRAKNIQYF
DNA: TGTGCCAGCAGTTTGCCGACTAGCGGGAGGGCCAAAAACATTCAGTACTTC

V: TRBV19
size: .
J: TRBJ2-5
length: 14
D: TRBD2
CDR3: CASSIAGGRAGQYF
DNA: TGTGCCAGTAGTATAGCTGGCGGGAGGGCCGGCCAGTACTTC

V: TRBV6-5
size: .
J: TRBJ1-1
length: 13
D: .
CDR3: CASSPPGDTEAFF
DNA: TGTGCCAGCAGCCCCCCCGGGGACACTGAAGCTTTCTTT

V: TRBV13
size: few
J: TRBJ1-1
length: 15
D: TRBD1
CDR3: CASSPSDRGRSEAFF
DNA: TGTGCCAGCAGCCCATCGGACAGGGGGCGATCTGAAGCTTTCTTT

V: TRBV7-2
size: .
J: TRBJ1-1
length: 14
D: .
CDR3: CASSLRGSNTEAFF
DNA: TGTGCCAGCAGCTTAAGGGGGTCGAACACTGAAGCTTTCTTT

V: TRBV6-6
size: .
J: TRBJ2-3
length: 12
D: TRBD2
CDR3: CASTDGLAVRYF
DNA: TGTGCCAGCACCGACGGACTAGCGGTCCGGTATTTT

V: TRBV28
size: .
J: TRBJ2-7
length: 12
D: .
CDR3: CASSLRGSLQYF
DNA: TGTGCCAGCAGTTTGAGAGGCTCGTTGCAGTACTTC

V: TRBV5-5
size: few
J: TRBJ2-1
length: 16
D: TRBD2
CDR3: CASSLEGTSSYNEQFF
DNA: TGTGCCAGCAGCTTAGAGGGGACTAGCTCCTACAATGAGCAGTTCTTC

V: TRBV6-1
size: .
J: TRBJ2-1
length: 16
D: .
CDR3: CASSVFGHTNYNEQFF
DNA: TGTGCCAGCAGTGTATTTGGACACACCAACTACAATGAGCAGTTCTTC

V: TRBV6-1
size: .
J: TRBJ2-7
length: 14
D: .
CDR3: CASSAYSGSYEQYF
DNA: TGTGCCAGCAGTGCCTATTCTGGCTCCTACGAGCAGTACTTC

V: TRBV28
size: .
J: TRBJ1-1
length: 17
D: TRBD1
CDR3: CASSLRSTGALNTEAFF
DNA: TGTGCCAGCAGTTTAAGGTCGACAGGGGCCCTGAACACTGAAGCTTTCTTT

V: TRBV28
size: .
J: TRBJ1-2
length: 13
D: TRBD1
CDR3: CASSDRGSHGYTF
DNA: TGTGCCAGCAGTGACAGGGGGTCTCATGGCTACACCTTC

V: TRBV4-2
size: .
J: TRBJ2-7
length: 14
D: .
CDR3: CASSQDDSSYEQYF
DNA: TGTGCCAGCAGCCAAGATGACAGCTCCTACGAGCAGTACTTC

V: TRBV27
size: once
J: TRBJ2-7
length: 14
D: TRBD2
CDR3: CASSLSTSGYEQYF
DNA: TGTGCCAGCAGTTTGAGTACTAGCGGCTACGAGCAGTACTTC